Below are 14 T cell receptor beta chains sequenced from a single sample in a study of neurological immune-mediated disorders. Specified time point: longitudinal time-point 1 (baseline). Each CDR3 protein gets one entry after TCRdb re-called the 5' RACE reads with MiXCR. The repertoire holds 71,000 or so distinct CDR3 sequences, with roughly 13% as singletons. Sequencing input: PBMCs. These receptors were collected from a female donor with HTLV-1-associated myelopathy (HAM/TSP).

Comment on this clonotype: Possible read error: a much larger clone is one base away. V and J are TRBV5-1 and TRBJ2-7; tentatively, D is TRBD1 (5 bases). The CDR3 contains 14 residues. CDR1 and CDR2 from the germline V gene are SGHRS and YFSETQ. CDR3 coding DNA: TGCGCCAGAAGCTTGCAGGGTACCAACTACGAGCAGTACTTC. Its protein product is CARSLQGTNYEQYF.

This clonotype has only a few counts. The V and J genes are TRBV10-2 and TRBJ2-2, with no clear D. This CDR3 contains 13 residues. Germline CDR1 is WSHSY and CDR2 is SAAADI. V shed 3 bases and J shed 3 bases, with 5 bases lying between them. The CDR3 DNA reads TGCGCCAGCAGTGAAGTCTACACCGGGGAGCTGTTTTTT. Translating it yields CASSEVYTGELFF.

This clonotype was observed at least ten times. J is TRBJ2-6 and V is TRBV28; a possible D gene is TRBD1 (6 bases). CDR1 is MDHEN, CDR2 SYDVKM, per germline. Trimming removed 4 bases at V and 4 bases at J, with 11 bases between. The CDR3 contains 15 residues. The CDR3 nucleotides are TGTGCCAGCAGTTCCTCAGGGGCCGGGGCCAACGTCCTGACTTTC. Its translation: CASSSSGAGANVLTF.

There are many counts of this clonotype. This chain connects TRBV27 to TRBJ1-4; D remains unclear. Germline CDR1 MNHEY, CDR2 SMNVEV (reference sequence). The CDR3 spans 13 residues. Trimming left V 5 bases short and J 7 bases short, with 11 bases between. Here the CDR3 DNA reads TGTGCCAGCAGTAGCGGGCCGGTTGAAAAACTGTTTTTT. The encoded protein is CASSSGPVEKLFF.

This clonotype was counted at least ten times. The chain combines TRBV5-6 with TRBJ1-1, with TRBD1 identical over 9 bases. V lost 4 bases to trimming and J lost 6 bases; unmatched junction nucleotides: 7. Germline-derived CDR1 and CDR2 are SGHDT and YYEEEE. The CDR3 length is 14 residues. The CDR3 spells CASSLTGGNAEAFF. The CDR3, as DNA: TGTGCCAGCAGCCTCACAGGGGGCAACGCTGAAGCTTTCTTT.

On this clonotype: Being one base from a much bigger clone, this may be a read error. The J gene is TRBJ1-6, the V gene TRBV5-1; 10 bases are a match to TRBD1. Germline CDR1 and CDR2: SGHRS and YFSETQ. The CDR3 has 16 residues. CDR3 DNA sequence: TGCGCCAGCAACTTGGCCCGGGGACAGGGGAATTCACCCCTCCACTTT. Translating it yields CASNLARGQGNSPLHF.

The table lists this clonotype with many counts. The chain recombines TRBV7-2 with TRBJ2-5; 10 bases match TRBD2. With 5 bases clipped from V and 5 bases from J, the junction kept 14 bases outside the gene matches. The CDR3 is made up of 17 amino acids. Germline values: CDR1 SGHTA, CDR2 FQGNSA. The CDR3 nucleotides are TGTGCCAGCAGCGAGGCCCCGGGACTAGCGAGGCTTGAGACCCAGTACTTC. This gives the protein CASSEAPGLARLETQYF.

The CDR3 nucleotides are TGTGCCAGCAGCTTGGCTAGCGGGGGTACGGAGACCCAGTACTTC. This codes for CASSLASGGTETQYF. The chain combines TRBV5-6 with TRBJ2-5; 10 bases match TRBD2. Germline V CDR1 and CDR2: SGHDT, YYEEEE. The V gene end was trimmed by 0 bases and the J gene end by 5 bases; junction bases not matched to a gene: 4. The CDR3 contains 15 residues. Filled out from reference TRBV5-6 and TRBJ2-5, the complete variable domain reads DAGVTQSPTHLIKTRGQQVTLRCSPKSGHDTVSWYQQALGQGPQFIFQYYEEEERQRGNFPDRFSGHQFPNYSSELNVNALLLGDSALYLCASSLASGGTETQYFGPGTRLLVL.

In this sample, this clonotype turned up many times. The chain recombines TRBV28 with TRBJ2-5; tentatively, D is TRBD2 (6 bases). This CDR3 has 14 residues. CDR1 and CDR2 from the germline V gene are MDHEN and SYDVKM. The V gene lost 5 bases and the J gene lost 0 bases, with 10 bases spanning the gap. This CDR3 reads CASSPTSNQETQYF. The CDR3 region has the DNA TGTGCCAGCAGTCCCACTAGCAACCAAGAGACCCAGTACTTC.

The chain is built from TRBV4-2 and TRBJ2-1; 14 bases are shared with TRBD2. This CDR3 spans 17 amino acids. J gave up 6 bases and V 1 base, and 5 bases lay outside the gene matches. Germline values: CDR1 LGHNA, CDR2 YNFKEQ. CDR3 residues: CASSQGLGLAGANEQFF. The CDR3 region has the DNA TGTGCCAGCAGCCAAGGTTTGGGACTAGCGGGGGCCAATGAGCAGTTCTTC.

The chain is built from TRBV5-3 and TRBJ1-6; unclear D gene. TRBV5-3 is identified as an open reading frame with a role that is uncertain. This CDR3 has 12 amino acids. Trimming took off 5 bases at V and 10 bases at J, with 10 bases between the two ends. The CDR3 DNA sequence: TGTGCCAGAAGGGAGGACGGCTCACCCCTCCACTTT. It translates to CARREDGSPLHF.

This clonotype was seen ten or more times. The V gene is TRBV4-1, the J gene TRBJ2-6; D ambiguous. The germline V and J ends were trimmed by 4 bases and 0 bases, with 7 bases remaining between them. The germline gives CDR1 MGHRA, CDR2 YSYEKL. CDR3 length: 15 residues. This chain's CDR3 is CASSPYASGANVLTF. DNA for the CDR3: TGCGCCAGCAGCCCCTACGCCTCTGGGGCCAACGTCCTGACTTTC.

This clonotype was found many times. The chain employs TRBV10-3 and TRBJ2-2; D is perhaps TRBD1 (5 bases). Trimming took off 6 bases at V and 0 bases at J, with 5 bases between the two ends. CDR3 size: 13 residues. Germline loops: CDR1 ENHRY, CDR2 SYGVKD. The CDR3: CAIRTANTGELFF. The DNA of the CDR3 is TGTGCCATCAGGACAGCGAACACCGGGGAGCTGTTTTTT.

This clonotype was detected many times. The rearrangement links TRBV3-1 to TRBJ1-1; D might be TRBD1 (6 bases). Germline loops: CDR1 LGHDT, CDR2 YNNKEL (reference sequence). Deletions cut 4 bases from V and 4 bases from J, with 13 bases between. This CDR3 comprises 14 residues. The CDR3 region has the DNA TGTGCCAGCAGCCCCACAGGGAGTGGCACTGAAGCTTTCTTT. It codes for CASSPTGSGTEAFF. The whole variable domain, filled in from reference TRBV3-1 and TRBJ1-1, reads DTAVSQTPKYLVTQMGNDKSIKCEQNLGHDTMYWYKQDSKKFLKIMFSYNNKELIINETVPNRFSPKSPDKAHLNLHINSLELGDSAVYFCASSPTGSGTEAFFGQGTRLTVV.